This TCR beta chain was captured in a study of cytomegalovirus exposure and HLA in healthy donors. Study-level background: The approximately 120 validation repertoires and the roughly 680 first-cohort repertoires shared a platform, a later analysis reported.

To note about this clone: Its antigen remains unidentified.

CDR3 length: 15 amino acids. Germline assignment: CDR1 MGHDK and CDR2 SYGVNS. V was pared by 1 base and J by 4 bases, with 13 bases between. The method was immunoSEQ multiplex PCR; TCRdb's version includes in-frame clones alone and lacks a portion of them. The sample includes fewer than 350,000 clones, approximately 87% of them seen just once. Overall study findings and caveats: According to a later analysis, TCR clusters from the first cohort tended to co-occur in the approximately 130 validation repertoires. It was confirmed in vitro that a few of the CMV-associated chains were specific for CMV antigens. Cytomegalovirus-associated status was assigned to about 180 TCR beta chains.

The receptor was isolated from a woman aged 18-35 years in good health and CMV-seronegative. The chain uses TRBV25-1 and TRBJ1-1; D ambiguous. The sequencing sample was made of PBMCs. Here the CDR3 reads CASSEFDGEGTEAFF. CDR3 bases: TGTGCCAGCAGTGAATTTGATGGCGAGGGCACTGAAGCTTTCTTT.